This TCR beta chain was identified during a study of T-cell reconstitution after alpha-beta-depleted transplantation in children. Study results and limitations: At the one-year point after transplant, T-cell counts and TCRbeta diversity were found to come mostly from T cells that had been newly produced. It was surviving recipient T cells and thymic progenitors that gave some patients high TCRbeta diversity at day 60. Several hundred expanded graft clones reportedly supplied alpha-beta T cells about two months after transplant.

This clonotype was recorded at least ten times. Its target is not known. Preparation of the TCRbeta library used unique molecular identifiers. TCRdb re-called the PCR reads through MiXCR, storing one row per CDR3 protein. Among hundreds of thousands of distinct CDR3 sequences, about 12% were seen once, and the ten largest hold 0.79%. The CDR3 has 14 amino acids. Germline-derived CDR1 and CDR2 are ENHRY and SYGVKD. V was cut by 3 bases and J by 6 bases, with 12 bases left in between. The clonotype originates from a girl between 2 and 10 years old with congenital amegakaryocytic thrombocytopenia, due to receive a stem cell transplant. This chain connects TRBV10-3 to TRBJ1-5; D remains unclear. The sample was PBMCs, taken before TCRalphabeta/CD19-depleted stem cell transplant. The CDR3 nucleotides read TGTGCCATCAGTGATGCGGGTTCGTCTCAGCCCCAGCATTTT. Translated, it gives CAISDAGSSQPQHF.